This TCR beta chain was found in a study of response to subunit inactivated influenza vaccine. Study-level points and caveats: Only a handful of new T cells, the authors suggested, are recruited with each seasonal influenza vaccination.

TCRdb itself ran the RT-PCR reads through MiXCR, one entry per CDR3 protein. The profile shows hundreds of thousands of distinct CDR3 sequences, under 15% of them singletons. V gave up 4 bases and J gave up 10 bases, with 20 bases separating them. Germline CDR1 SGHAT, CDR2 FQNNGV. This CDR3 has 16 amino acids. Concerning this clonotype itself: Its antigen is undetermined.

The receptor's source is a man aged 45-65 years who received an inactivated influenza vaccine. Here the sequenced sample was PBMCs from blood, taken 40 to 50 days after vaccination. The chain is built from TRBV11-2 and TRBJ1-6; a weak D match, TRBD1 (6 bases). In DNA, the CDR3 is TGTGCCAGCAGCTCAGGGAGGGGTCCAGGGGTATCACCCCTCCACTTT. It translates to CASSSGRGPGVSPLHF.